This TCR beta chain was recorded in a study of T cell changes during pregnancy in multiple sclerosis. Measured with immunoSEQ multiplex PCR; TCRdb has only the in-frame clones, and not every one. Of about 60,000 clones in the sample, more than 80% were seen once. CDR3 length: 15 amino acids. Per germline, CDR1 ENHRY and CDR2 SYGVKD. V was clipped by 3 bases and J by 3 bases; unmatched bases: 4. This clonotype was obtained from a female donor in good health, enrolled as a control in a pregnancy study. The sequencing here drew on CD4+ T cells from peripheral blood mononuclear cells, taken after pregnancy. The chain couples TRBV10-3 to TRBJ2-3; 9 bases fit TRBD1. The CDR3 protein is CAISDPDRGTDTQYF. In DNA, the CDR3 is TGTGCCATCAGTGACCCGGACAGGGGAACAGATACGCAGTATTTT.